This entry lists 12 T cell receptor beta chains sequenced from one sample in a study of CD8 T cell repertoires and HIV-1 epitope variants (dated by TCRdb to about 2020). Receptors were amplified or captured by the immunoSEQ multiplex PCR assay. TCRdb obtained this table from immuneACCESS and retained in-frame rearrangements with V and J assigned. These tables miss some clones; where compared with another copy, unresolved V genes account for less than half of the shortfall, and the remainder is unexplained. Recorded for this sample are under 100,000 clones; just under 75% of them occurred a single time. The ten largest clones add up to more than 25% of the sample. Sequencing input: uncultured baseline CD8+ T cells from peripheral blood mononuclear cells (PBMCs). These receptors all stem from a male donor with HIV.

V gene TRBV7-8 combines with J gene TRBJ2-5; D is uncertain. Deletions cut 1 base from V and 1 base from J, with 7 bases between. Germline V gene lookup returns CDR1 SGHVS and CDR2 FQNEAQ. This CDR3 region has 14 residues. CDR3 coding DNA: TGTGCCAGCAGCTTAGAGGCGTCCCAAGAGACCCAGTACTTC. Translation gives CASSLEASQETQYF.

The chain is built from TRBV28 and TRBJ1-5, with no clear D. V dropped 5 bases and J dropped 0 bases, with 8 bases sitting between them. This CDR3 is 14 amino acids long. The germline V gene encodes CDR1 MDHEN and CDR2 SYDVKM. The CDR3 is CASSPVDSNQPQHF. Written as DNA, the CDR3 is TGTGCCAGCAGTCCAGTCGATAGCAATCAGCCCCAGCATTTT.

The chain is built from TRBV4-2 and TRBJ1-1; tentative D call: TRBD1 (5 bases). The CDR3 is 17 residues long. CDR1 is LGHNA, CDR2 YNFKEQ, per germline. The V gene lost 0 bases and the J gene lost 0 bases, with 14 bases spanning the gap. CDR3 loop: CASSQEMGGVMNTEAFF. The DNA for the CDR3 is TGTGCCAGCAGCCAAGAAATGGGGGGGGTAATGAACACTGAAGCTTTCTTT.

The chain carries TRBV11-2 and TRBJ2-2, with D unresolved. V shed 5 bases and J shed 0 bases, with 4 bases lying between them. CDR1 is SGHAT and CDR2 is FQNNGV in the germline V gene. This CDR3 is built from 13 residues. Written as DNA, the CDR3 is TGTGCCAGCAGCCCGTCGAACACCGGGGAGCTGTTTTTT. Protein: CASSPSNTGELFF.

V gene TRBV28 combines with J gene TRBJ1-1, with TRBD1 identical over 9 bases. Germline V gives CDR1 MDHEN, CDR2 SYDVKM. After removal of 3 bases from V and 3 bases from J, the junction contained 8 bases not matched to a gene. The CDR3 has 16 residues. The chain's CDR3 is CASSFAEDRGHTEAFF. CDR3 DNA: TGTGCCAGCAGTTTCGCCGAGGACAGGGGCCACACTGAAGCTTTCTTT.

The V and J genes are TRBV28 and TRBJ1-5; a weak D match, TRBD1 (5 bases). Germline CDR1 MDHEN, CDR2 SYDVKM. V lost 5 bases to trimming and J lost 9 bases, with 11 bases between them. The CDR3 length is 12 residues. The CDR3 region is CASSPQGRPQHF. CDR3 nucleotide sequence: TGTGCCAGCAGTCCTCAGGGCCGGCCCCAGCATTTT.

CDR3 amino acids: CASQRAQETQYF. The CDR3 nucleotides are TGTGCCAGCCAAAGGGCCCAAGAGACCCAGTACTTC. The gene calls are TRBV7-9 and TRBJ2-5; no clear D. The V gene's germline CDR1 is SEHNR and CDR2 FQNEAQ (reference sequence). The CDR3 covers 12 residues. Trimming shortened V by 8 bases and J by 1 base, and 8 bases separated the two germline ends.

V and J are TRBV19 and TRBJ1-2; D not certain. The germline CDR1 and CDR2 sequences are LNHDA and SQIVND (reference sequence). The CDR3 loop spans 11 amino acids. Trimming left V 6 bases short and J 3 bases short, with 5 bases between. The CDR3, as DNA: TGTGCCAGTAGCCAGGACTATGGCTACACCTTC. It yields the protein CASSQDYGYTF. The full variable domain, rest sourced from reference TRBV19 and TRBJ1-2, is DGGITQSPKYLFRKEGQNVTLSCEQNLNHDAMYWYRQDPGQGLRLIYYSQIVNDFQKGDIAEGYSVSREKKESFPLTVTSAQKNPTAFYLCASSQDYGYTFGSGTRLTVV.

This sequence joins TRBV5-1 and TRBJ1-6, with TRBD1 identical over 12 bases. Germline V gene lookup returns CDR1 SGHRS and CDR2 YFSETQ. The CDR3 is made up of 17 amino acids. Unmatched junction bases numbered 8, after V lost 3 bases and J lost 7 bases. In DNA, the CDR3 is TGCGCCAGCAGCTGGGGGACAGGGGGCGCGGGAAATTCACCCCTCCACTTT. Amino acids: CASSWGTGGAGNSPLHF.

The chain links TRBV14 to TRBJ1-1, with D possibly TRBD1 on 5 matching bases. With 4 bases removed from V and 1 base from J, the gap between germline ends came to 13 bases. The CDR3 consists of 15 residues. From germline, CDR1 is SGHDN and CDR2 FVKESK. The chain's CDR3 is CASSRTGGWNTEAFF. In DNA form, the CDR3 reads TGTGCCAGCAGCCGGACGGGGGGGTGGAACACTGAAGCTTTCTTT.

This clone was seen once. The chain couples TRBV6-4 to TRBJ1-1, with D possibly TRBD1 on 6 matching bases. The CDR3 covers 12 residues. V gave up 8 bases and J gave up 7 bases, with 14 bases separating them. Per germline, CDR1 MRHNA and CDR2 SNTAGT. CDR3 in DNA: TGTGCCAGCGGGAGGGGGGAGGATGAAGCTTTCTTT. Its translation is CASGRGEDEAFF.

The chain joins TRBV10-3 to TRBJ1-2; 9 bases align to TRBD1. Germline-derived CDR1 and CDR2 are ENHRY and SYGVKD. The CDR3 covers 15 residues. Losses at the gene ends were 0 bases for V and 3 bases for J; bases not matched to a gene: 2. CDR3 amino acids: CAISESGQGDYGYTF. In DNA form, the CDR3 reads TGTGCCATCAGTGAGTCGGGACAGGGTGACTATGGCTACACCTTC.